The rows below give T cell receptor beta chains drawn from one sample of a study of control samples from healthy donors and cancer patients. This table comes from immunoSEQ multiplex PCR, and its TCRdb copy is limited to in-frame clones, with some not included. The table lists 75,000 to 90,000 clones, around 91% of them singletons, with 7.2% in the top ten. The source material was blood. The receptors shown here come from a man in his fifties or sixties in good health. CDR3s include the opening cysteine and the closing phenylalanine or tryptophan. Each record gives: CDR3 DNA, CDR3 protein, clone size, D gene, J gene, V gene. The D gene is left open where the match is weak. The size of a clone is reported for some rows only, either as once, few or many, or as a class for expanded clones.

TGTGCCAGCAGCTACCCCGGGGCGGGGGGGCGTAAAGATACGCAGTATTTT,CASSYPGAGGRKDTQYF,once,TRBD2,TRBJ2-3,TRBV7-6
TGTGCCAGCAGCTTAGATGGCAGAACTAGCACAGATACGCAGTATTTT,CASSLDGRTSTDTQYF,few,.,TRBJ2-3,TRBV7-9
TGTGCCAGCAGCTCTGGACAGGGAGAAAGGTACGAGCAGTACTTC,CASSSGQGERYEQYF,.,TRBD1,TRBJ2-7,TRBV7-6
TGCGCCAGCAGCCTAGGGACAGGGGGCTCAAGCGGGGAGCTGTTTTTT,CASSLGTGGSSGELFF,.,TRBD1,TRBJ2-2,TRBV5-1
TGTGCCAGCAGCGAGGGGGGGGCGGGAGATACGCAGTATTTT,CASSEGGAGDTQYF,.,.,TRBJ2-3,TRBV5-4
TGTGCCAGCAGCTCGGGACAGGGGAAAAGGGGGAACACTGAAGCTTTCTTT,CASSSGQGKRGNTEAFF,.,TRBD1,TRBJ1-1,TRBV5-6
TGCAGCGTAGGCGAGAACACTGAAGCTTTCTTT,CSVGENTEAFF,.,.,TRBJ1-1,TRBV29-1
TGTGCCAGCAGCTTAGCCAGGCTGGGCACTGAAGCTTTCTTT,CASSLARLGTEAFF,.,.,TRBJ1-1,TRBV7-2
TGCGCCAGCAGCCCCTCGGCGGGGAACACTGAAGCTTTCTTT,CASSPSAGNTEAFF,.,.,TRBJ1-1,TRBV5-1
TGCGCCAGCAGCTGGGGCGTCCGGGGCCCCCAAGAGACCCAGTACTTC,CASSWGVRGPQETQYF,once,.,TRBJ2-5,TRBV5-1
TGCGCCAGCAGTGAGAGGGGGAGATGGGAGACCCAGTACTTC,CASSERGRWETQYF,.,.,TRBJ2-5,TRBV10-1
TGTGCCAGCTCACCTCCGGGCCCAGGTGAGACCCAGTACTTC,CASSPPGPGETQYF,.,.,TRBJ2-5,TRBV18
TGTGCCAGCAGTGAGCCCCAGCGGACCTATGGCTACACCTTC,CASSEPQRTYGYTF,.,.,TRBJ1-2,TRBV6-1
TGTGCTAGCAGCTCTTTGCCGGGACAGGCGAATTCACCCCTCCACTTT,CASSSLPGQANSPLHF,.,TRBD1,TRBJ1-6,TRBV7-7
TGTGCCAGCAGCTTGGAGTATACTGAAGCTTTCTTT,CASSLEYTEAFF,.,.,TRBJ1-1,TRBV5-5
TGTGCCAGCAGCCAAGATCTGGGGGGTTCCGGCTACACCTTC,CASSQDLGGSGYTF,.,.,TRBJ1-2,TRBV14
TGTGCTAGTGGTATCTCGATGAACACTGAAGCTTTCTTT,CASGISMNTEAFF,.,.,TRBJ1-1,TRBV12-5
TGCGCCAGCAGCCAAGTGGCGGGACAATTTTCGACTAATGAAAAACTGTTTTTT,CASSQVAGQFSTNEKLFF,.,.,TRBJ1-4,TRBV4-1
TGTGCCAGCCCCAGGGAGGGGGGGCCCTCAGGAGATACGCAGTATTTT,CASPREGGPSGDTQYF,.,.,TRBJ2-3,TRBV7-9
TGTGCCAGCAGCTCTATAGACTGGACAGATAGGACTGAAGCTTTCTTT,CASSSIDWTDRTEAFF,.,.,TRBJ1-1,TRBV5-5
TGTGCCAGCAGTTTCGATCTGAACACTGAAGCTTTCTTT,CASSFDLNTEAFF,.,.,TRBJ1-1,TRBV12-3/TRBV12-4
TGTGCCAGCAGCGTAGGCGGGAGCTCCTACGAGCAGTACTTC,CASSVGGSSYEQYF,once,TRBD2,TRBJ2-7,TRBV9
TGTGCCAGCAGTGACGGGACAGGGCTTCTTCAGCCCCAGCATTTT,CASSDGTGLLQPQHF,.,TRBD1,TRBJ1-5,TRBV6-1
TGTGCCTGGAGAACCAAGGGGTCAACCTCTGGAAACACCATATATTTT,CAWRTKGSTSGNTIYF,once,.,TRBJ1-3,TRBV30
TGTGCCAGCAGCTTAGTCCACGAGCAGTACTTC,CASSLVHEQYF,.,.,TRBJ2-7,TRBV11-2
TGTGCCAGCAGCGAAAGGACAGGGGATCCCCGGGGACCCCAGCATTTT,CASSERTGDPRGPQHF,.,TRBD1,TRBJ1-5,TRBV6-1
TGCGCCAGCAGTGAGTCGAAGGGACAGAGCACCGGGGAGCTGTTTTTT,CASSESKGQSTGELFF,.,TRBD1,TRBJ2-2,TRBV10-1
TGTGCCAGCAAAACAGGGCTCAATCAGCCCCAGCATTTT,CASKTGLNQPQHF,.,.,TRBJ1-5,TRBV2
TGTGCCAGCAGAAGGGCTCCTCGGGCCCAGCATTTT,CASRRAPRAQHF,.,.,TRBJ1-5,TRBV4-2
TGTGCCAGCAGCCCGAGAAACGGGGAGCTGTTTTTT,CASSPRNGELFF,.,.,TRBJ2-2,TRBV9
TGTGCCAGCAGAGAGCGGGGGGCCACTGCTCAAGAGACCCAGTACTTC,CASRERGATAQETQYF,.,TRBD2,TRBJ2-5,TRBV2
TGCGCCACCAACAGGGGTAGCACAGATACGCAGTATTTT,CATNRGSTDTQYF,.,TRBD1,TRBJ2-3,TRBV10-1
TGTGCCAGCAGCTTGCCAGGGGTTCACTACAATGAGCAGTTCTTC,CASSLPGVHYNEQFF,.,.,TRBJ2-1,TRBV5-4
TGTGCCAGCAAGGAAGCAGGGGGCTACTATGGCTACACCTTC,CASKEAGGYYGYTF,.,TRBD1,TRBJ1-2,TRBV7-2
TGTGCCAGCAGCGTAGGTGGACTGATCACAGATACGCAGTATTTT,CASSVGGLITDTQYF,.,.,TRBJ2-3,TRBV9
TGTGCCAGCAGCCAAGTTGGGGGACAGGGGAGCGGCTACACCTTC,CASSQVGGQGSGYTF,.,TRBD1,TRBJ1-2,TRBV14
TGTGCCAGCAGTGCTCACAGCCAAGAGACCCAGTACTTC,CASSAHSQETQYF,.,.,TRBJ2-5,TRBV2
TGTGCCAGCAGCCTACTAGCGGGGGTATACAATGAGCAGTTCTTC,CASSLLAGVYNEQFF,once,TRBD2,TRBJ2-1,TRBV7-9
TGTGCCTGGAGTGAAGGTCGGGGGTATGGCTACACCTTC,CAWSEGRGYGYTF,.,.,TRBJ1-2,TRBV30
TGTGCCTGGAGCGGGGGTGTCCGGGAGCTGTTTTTT,CAWSGGVRELFF,.,.,TRBJ2-2,TRBV30
TGTGCCAGCAGCCAAGATCTTGGGGGGCCCGGCACTGAAGCTTTCTTT,CASSQDLGGPGTEAFF,.,.,TRBJ1-1,TRBV4-2
TGCGCCAGCAGCGCGGGACAGGCTGCTTCTGGAAACACCATATATTTT,CASSAGQAASGNTIYF,few,TRBD1,TRBJ1-3,TRBV5-1
TGCAGCGTCATGACTGATAACTATGGCTACACCTTC,CSVMTDNYGYTF,.,.,TRBJ1-2,TRBV29-1
TGTGCCAGCAGTTACTCGAAGGTGGGAGGCACTGAAGCTTTCTTT,CASSYSKVGGTEAFF,.,.,TRBJ1-1,TRBV6-5
TGTGCCATCAGTCCTAGCGGGACTGAGGGGGAGACCCAGTACTTC,CAISPSGTEGETQYF,.,TRBD2,TRBJ2-5,TRBV10-3
TGCAGTGCAATAGGGTTCAATGAGCAGTTCTTC,CSAIGFNEQFF,.,.,TRBJ2-1,TRBV20-1
TGTGCCAGCCGGGCGACGGCTGATACGCAGTATTTT,CASRATADTQYF,once,.,TRBJ2-3,TRBV2
TGTGCCAGCAGCTTTCCCCGTACAGGGTTATACACTGAAGCTTTCTTT,CASSFPRTGLYTEAFF,.,.,TRBJ1-1,TRBV7-8